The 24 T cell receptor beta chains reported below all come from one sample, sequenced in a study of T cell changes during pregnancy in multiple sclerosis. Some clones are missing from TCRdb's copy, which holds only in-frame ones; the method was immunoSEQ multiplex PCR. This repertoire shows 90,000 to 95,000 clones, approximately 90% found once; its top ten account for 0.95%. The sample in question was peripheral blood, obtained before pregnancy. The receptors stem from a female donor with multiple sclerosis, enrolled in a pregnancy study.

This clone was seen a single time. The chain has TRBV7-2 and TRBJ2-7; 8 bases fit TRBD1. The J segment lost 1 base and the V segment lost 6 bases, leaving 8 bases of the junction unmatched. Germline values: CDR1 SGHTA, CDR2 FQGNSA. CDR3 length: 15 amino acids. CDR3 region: CASRIDRGGSYEQYF. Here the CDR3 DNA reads TGTGCCAGCAGAATCGACAGGGGCGGTTCCTACGAGCAGTACTTC.

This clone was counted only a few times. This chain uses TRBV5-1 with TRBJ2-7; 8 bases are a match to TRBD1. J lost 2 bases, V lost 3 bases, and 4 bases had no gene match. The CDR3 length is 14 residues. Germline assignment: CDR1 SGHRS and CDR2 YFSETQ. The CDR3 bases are TGCGCCAGCAGCTCCCCGACAGGGGCCTACGAGCAGTACTTC. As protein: CASSSPTGAYEQYF.

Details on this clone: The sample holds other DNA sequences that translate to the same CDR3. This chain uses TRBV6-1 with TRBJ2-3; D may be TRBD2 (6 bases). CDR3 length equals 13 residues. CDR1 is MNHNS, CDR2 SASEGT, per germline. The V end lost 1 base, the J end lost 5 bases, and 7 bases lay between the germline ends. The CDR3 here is CASSEGLGDTQYF. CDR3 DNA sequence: TGTGCCAGCAGTGAAGGACTAGGAGATACGCAGTATTTT.

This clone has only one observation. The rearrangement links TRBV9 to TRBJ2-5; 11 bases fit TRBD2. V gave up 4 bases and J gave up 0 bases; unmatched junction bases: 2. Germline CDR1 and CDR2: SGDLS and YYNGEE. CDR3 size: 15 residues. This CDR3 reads CASSSSGGNQETQYF. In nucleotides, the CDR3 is TGTGCCAGCAGCTCTAGCGGGGGGAACCAAGAGACCCAGTACTTC.

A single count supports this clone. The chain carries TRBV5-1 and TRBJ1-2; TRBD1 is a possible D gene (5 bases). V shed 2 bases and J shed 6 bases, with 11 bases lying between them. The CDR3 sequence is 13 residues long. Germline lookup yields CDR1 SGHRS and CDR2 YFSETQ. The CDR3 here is CASSFGQGDGYTF. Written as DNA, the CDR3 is TGCGCCAGCAGCTTCGGGCAGGGTGATGGCTACACCTTC. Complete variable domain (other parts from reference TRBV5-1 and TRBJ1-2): KAGVTQTPRYLIKTRGQQVTLSCSPISGHRSVSWYQQTPGQGLQFLFEYFSETQRNKGNFPGRFSGRQFSNSRSEMNVSTLELGDSALYLCASSFGQGDGYTFGSGTRLTVV.

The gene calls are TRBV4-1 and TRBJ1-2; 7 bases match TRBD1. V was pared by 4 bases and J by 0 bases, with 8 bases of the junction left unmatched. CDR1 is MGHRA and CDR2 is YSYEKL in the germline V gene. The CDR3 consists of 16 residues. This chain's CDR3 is CASSPGEGAANYGYTF. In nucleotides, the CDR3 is TGCGCCAGCAGCCCAGGAGAGGGGGCGGCTAACTATGGCTACACCTTC.

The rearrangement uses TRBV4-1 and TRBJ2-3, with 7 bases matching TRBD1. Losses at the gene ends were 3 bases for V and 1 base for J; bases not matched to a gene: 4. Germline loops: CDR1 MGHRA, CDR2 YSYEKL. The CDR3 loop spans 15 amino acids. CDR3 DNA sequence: TGCGCCAGCAGCCAGCGGACAGGTGGCACAGATACGCAGTATTTT. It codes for CASSQRTGGTDTQYF.

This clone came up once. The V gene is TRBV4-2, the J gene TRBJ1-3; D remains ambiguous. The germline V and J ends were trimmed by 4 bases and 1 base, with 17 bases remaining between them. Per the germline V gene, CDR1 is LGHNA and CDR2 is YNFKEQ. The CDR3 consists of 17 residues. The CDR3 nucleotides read TGTGCCAGCAGCCCCCTCGGAGGGCCGACGTCTGGAAACACCATATATTTT. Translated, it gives CASSPLGGPTSGNTIYF.

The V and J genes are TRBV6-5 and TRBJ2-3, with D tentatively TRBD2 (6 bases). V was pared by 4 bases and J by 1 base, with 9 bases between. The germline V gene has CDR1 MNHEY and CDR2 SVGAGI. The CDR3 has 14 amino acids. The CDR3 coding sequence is TGTGCCAGCAGTTTGGCGGGACGCACAGATACGCAGTATTTT. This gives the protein CASSLAGRTDTQYF.

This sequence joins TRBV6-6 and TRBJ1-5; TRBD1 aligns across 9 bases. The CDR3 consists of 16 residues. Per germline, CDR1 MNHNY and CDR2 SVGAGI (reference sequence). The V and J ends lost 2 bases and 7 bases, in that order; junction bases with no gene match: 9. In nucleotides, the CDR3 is TGTGCCAGCAGTTACCTAACAGGGGGCGCAGGGCAGCCCCAGCATTTT. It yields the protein CASSYLTGGAGQPQHF.

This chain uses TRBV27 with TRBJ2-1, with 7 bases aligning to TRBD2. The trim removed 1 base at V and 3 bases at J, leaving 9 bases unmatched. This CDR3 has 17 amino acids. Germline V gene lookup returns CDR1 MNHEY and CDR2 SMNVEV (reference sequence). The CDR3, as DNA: TGTGCCAGCAGTTTATTCGGGGCTAGCGGCCGCTACAATGAGCAGTTCTTC. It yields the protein CASSLFGASGRYNEQFF.

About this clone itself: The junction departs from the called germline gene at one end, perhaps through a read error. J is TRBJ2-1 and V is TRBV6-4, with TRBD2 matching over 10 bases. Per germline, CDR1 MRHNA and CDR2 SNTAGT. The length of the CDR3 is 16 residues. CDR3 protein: CASSDNIAGGHNERFF. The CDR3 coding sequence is TGTGCCAGCAGTGACAATATAGCGGGAGGCCACAATGAGCGGTTCTTC.

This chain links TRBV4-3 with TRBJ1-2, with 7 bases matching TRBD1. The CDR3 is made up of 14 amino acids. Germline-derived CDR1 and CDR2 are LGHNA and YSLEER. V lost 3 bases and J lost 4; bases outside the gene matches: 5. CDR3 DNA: TGCGCCAGCAGCCAGAGCCGGGACAGCTATGGCTACACCTTC. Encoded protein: CASSQSRDSYGYTF.

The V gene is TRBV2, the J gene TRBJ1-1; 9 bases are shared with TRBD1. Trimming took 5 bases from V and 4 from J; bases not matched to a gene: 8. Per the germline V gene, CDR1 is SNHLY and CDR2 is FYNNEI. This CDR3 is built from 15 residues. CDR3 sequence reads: CASSLTGTGSTEAFF. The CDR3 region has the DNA TGTGCCAGCAGTTTGACCGGGACAGGGAGCACTGAAGCTTTCTTT. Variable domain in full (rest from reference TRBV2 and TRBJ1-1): EPEVTQTPSHQVTQMGQEVILRCVPISNHLYFYWYRQILGQKVEFLVSFYNNEISEKSEIFDDQFSVERPDGSNFTLKIRSTKLEDSAMYFCASSLTGTGSTEAFFGQGTRLTVV.

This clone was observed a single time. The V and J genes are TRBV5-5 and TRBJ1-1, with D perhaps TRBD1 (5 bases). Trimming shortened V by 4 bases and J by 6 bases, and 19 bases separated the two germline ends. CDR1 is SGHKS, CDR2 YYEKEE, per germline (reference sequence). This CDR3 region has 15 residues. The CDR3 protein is CASSSRTAEGAEAFF. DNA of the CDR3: TGTGCCAGCAGCAGCAGGACGGCTGAAGGGGCTGAAGCTTTCTTT.

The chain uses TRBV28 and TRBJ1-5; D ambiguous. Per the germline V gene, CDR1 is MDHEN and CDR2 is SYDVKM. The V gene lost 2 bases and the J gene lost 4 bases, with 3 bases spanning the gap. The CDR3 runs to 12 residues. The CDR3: CASSLENQPQHF. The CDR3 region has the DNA TGTGCCAGCAGTTTAGAGAATCAGCCCCAGCATTTT.

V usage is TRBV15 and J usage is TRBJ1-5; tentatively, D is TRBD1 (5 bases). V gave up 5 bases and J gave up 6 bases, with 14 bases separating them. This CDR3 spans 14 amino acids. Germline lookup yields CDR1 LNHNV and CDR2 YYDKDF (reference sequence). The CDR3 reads CATSGGGDPQPQHF. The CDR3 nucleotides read TGTGCCACCAGCGGCGGGGGAGATCCTCAGCCCCAGCATTTT.

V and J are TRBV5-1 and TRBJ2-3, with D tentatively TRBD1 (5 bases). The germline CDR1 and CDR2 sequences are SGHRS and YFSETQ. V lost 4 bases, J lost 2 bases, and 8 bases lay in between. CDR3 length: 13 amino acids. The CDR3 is CASSTTVTDTQYF. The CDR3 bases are TGCGCCAGCAGCACGACAGTCACAGATACGCAGTATTTT.

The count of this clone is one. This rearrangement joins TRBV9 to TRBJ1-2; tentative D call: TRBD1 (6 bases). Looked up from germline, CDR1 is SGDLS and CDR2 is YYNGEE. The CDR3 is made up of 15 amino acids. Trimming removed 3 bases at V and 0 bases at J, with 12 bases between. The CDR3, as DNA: TGTGCCAGCAGCGAGGACAGCCCTTCTAACTATGGCTACACCTTC. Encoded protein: CASSEDSPSNYGYTF.

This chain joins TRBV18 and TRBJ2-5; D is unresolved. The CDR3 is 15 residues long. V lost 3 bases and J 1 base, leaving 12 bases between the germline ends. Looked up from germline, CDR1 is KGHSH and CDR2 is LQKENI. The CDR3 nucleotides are TGTGCCAGCTCACCGTCGCCACGAGCCCAAGAGACCCAGTACTTC. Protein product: CASSPSPRAQETQYF.

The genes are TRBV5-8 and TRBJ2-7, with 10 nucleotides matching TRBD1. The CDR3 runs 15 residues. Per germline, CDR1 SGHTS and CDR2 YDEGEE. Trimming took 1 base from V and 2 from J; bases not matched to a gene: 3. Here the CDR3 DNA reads TGTGCCAGCAGCTTGAGACAGGGGGCCACCTACGAGCAGTACTTC. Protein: CASSLRQGATYEQYF.

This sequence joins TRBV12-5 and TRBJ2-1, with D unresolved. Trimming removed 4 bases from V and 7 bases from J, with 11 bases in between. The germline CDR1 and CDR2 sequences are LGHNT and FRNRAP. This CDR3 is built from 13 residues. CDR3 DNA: TGTGCTAGTGGTTCTCGAGGATCAAATGAGCAGTTCTTC. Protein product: CASGSRGSNEQFF.

In DNA form, the CDR3 reads TGTGCCAGCAGCCAAGTTGATGGGGGGACAGAGTCCTACGAGCAGTACTTC. This gives the protein CASSQVDGGTESYEQYF. V gene TRBV4-2 combines with J gene TRBJ2-7, with D possibly being TRBD1 (7 bases). Per germline, CDR1 LGHNA and CDR2 YNFKEQ. Trimming removed 1 base from V and 1 base from J, with 17 bases in between. This CDR3 is built from 17 residues.

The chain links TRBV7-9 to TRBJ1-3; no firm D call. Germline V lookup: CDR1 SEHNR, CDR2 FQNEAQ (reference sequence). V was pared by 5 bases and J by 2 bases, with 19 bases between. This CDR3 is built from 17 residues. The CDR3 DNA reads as TGTGCCAGCAGCCCTAGAGACCCGTATTCCCCTGGAAACACCATATATTTT. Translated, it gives CASSPRDPYSPGNTIYF. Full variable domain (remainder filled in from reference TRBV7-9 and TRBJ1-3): DTGVSQNPRHKITKRGQNVTFRCDPISEHNRLYWYRQTLGQGPEFLTYFQNEAQLEKSRLLSDRFSAERPKGSFSTLEIQRTEQGDSAMYLCASSPRDPYSPGNTIYFGEGSWLTVV.